This entry lists 20 T cell receptor beta chains sequenced from one sample in a study of shared clonotypes between healthy human individuals. Data came from immunoSEQ multiplex PCR; TCRdb stores just in-frame clones and leaves some out. Of over a million clones in the sample, roughly 97% were seen once. The sequenced sample was naive CD4+ T cells sorted from blood. As to subset: CD45RA+ positively selected. These receptor sequences come from a man aged 25 to 40 in good health.

The chain is built from TRBV14 and TRBJ2-5; D uncertain. V gave up 4 bases and J gave up 2 bases, with 8 bases separating them. The germline gives CDR1 SGHDN, CDR2 FVKESK. The CDR3 covers 13 residues. CDR3 nucleotides: TGTGCCAGCAGCCGGGCGAGTCAAGAGACCCAGTACTTC. As protein: CASSRASQETQYF.

The chain recombines TRBV18 with TRBJ2-1, with D possibly TRBD2 on 6 matching bases. CDR1 is KGHSH and CDR2 is LQKENI in the germline V gene. Trimming took off 4 bases at V and 2 bases at J, with 15 bases between the two ends. The CDR3 sequence is 16 residues long. The CDR3 nucleotides are TGTGCCAGCTCACGGACTATTCCCAACCCCTACAATGAGCAGTTCTTC. Protein: CASSRTIPNPYNEQFF.

This rearrangement joins TRBV7-2 to TRBJ1-3; no definite D call. V was trimmed by 5 bases and J by 0 bases, leaving 20 bases between them. The CDR3 is made up of 18 amino acids. The germline gives CDR1 SGHTA, CDR2 FQGNSA. The CDR3 region has the DNA TGTGCCAGCAGCCATAGGAGTAGGAACGGAAGCTCTGGAAACACCATATATTTT. Translating it yields CASSHRSRNGSSGNTIYF.

The chain carries TRBV18 and TRBJ1-5, with unresolved D. With 6 bases removed from V and 2 bases from J, the gap between germline ends came to 17 bases. The CDR3 extends over 16 amino acids. The germline gives CDR1 KGHSH, CDR2 LQKENI. The CDR3 DNA is TGTGCCAGCTCGGCCCAGGACGGATTTGGCAATCAGCCCCAGCATTTT. Protein: CASSAQDGFGNQPQHF.

This rearrangement joins TRBV9 to TRBJ2-1, with D possibly TRBD2 on 6 matching bases. The V gene's germline CDR1 is SGDLS and CDR2 YYNGEE. Trimming cost V 0 bases and J 6 bases, with 16 bases left between them. CDR3 size: 16 residues. This chain's CDR3 is CASSVVGDSYSNEQFF. CDR3 DNA sequence: TGTGCCAGCAGCGTAGTAGGGGACTCCTATTCCAATGAGCAGTTCTTC. Filled out from reference TRBV9 and TRBJ2-1, the complete variable domain reads DSGVTQTPKHLITATGQRVTLRCSPRSGDLSVYWYQQSLDQGLQFLIQYYNGEERAKGNILERFSAQQFPDLHSELNLSSLELGDSALYFCASSVVGDSYSNEQFFGPGTRLTVL.

The CDR3 here is CASWTGLPDNEKLFF. The DNA of the CDR3 is TGTGCCAGCTGGACCGGACTGCCCGATAATGAAAAACTGTTTTTT. The chain is built from TRBV28 and TRBJ1-4; D is undetermined. This CDR3 has 15 amino acids. Germline CDR1 and CDR2: MDHEN and SYDVKM. Trimming removed 8 bases at V and 4 bases at J, with 17 bases between.

Written as DNA, the CDR3 is TGTGCCAGCAGTGAACAGGGCGGACTACCAGGATACAATGAGCAGTTCTTC. Translating it yields CASSEQGGLPGYNEQFF. J is TRBJ2-1 and V is TRBV25-1, with a possible D match to TRBD2 (6 bases). The CDR3 totals 17 residues. The ends were cut back, 2 bases at V and 4 bases at J, with 18 bases in the middle. The germline V gene encodes CDR1 MGHDK and CDR2 SYGVNS.

This chain links TRBV18 with TRBJ2-4; a possible D gene is TRBD2 (6 bases). V shed 4 bases and J shed 7 bases, with 32 bases lying between them. Germline lookup yields CDR1 KGHSH and CDR2 LQKENI. The CDR3 loop spans 20 amino acids. Here the CDR3 DNA reads TGTGCCAGCTCACAACGTACTAACACGACTTTGAACAGAGGGAGGAACATTCAGTACTTC. Residues: CASSQRTNTTLNRGRNIQYF.

The rearrangement uses TRBV11-3 and TRBJ2-1; D perhaps matches TRBD2 (5 bases). Trimming left V 5 bases short and J 10 bases short, with 12 bases between. This CDR3 is built from 12 residues. CDR1 SGHNT and CDR2 YENEEA come from the germline V gene. CDR3 residues: CASSTRHTEQFF. The DNA of the CDR3 is TGTGCCAGCAGCACTAGACACACAGAGCAGTTCTTC.

This chain connects TRBV27 to TRBJ2-7; D is possibly TRBD1 or TRBD2 (7 bases each). Germline CDR1 MNHEY, CDR2 SMNVEV (reference sequence). V was shortened by 6 bases and J by 1 base, with 19 bases between the two germline ends. There are 16 residues in the CDR3. The CDR3 coding sequence is TGTGCCAGCAGGACTAGGGGAGGGGACAGATCCTACGAGCAGTACTTC. This codes for CASRTRGGDRSYEQYF.

This chain connects TRBV7-2 to TRBJ2-1; D is uncertain. Trimming took 2 bases from V and 0 from J, leaving 8 bases between them. This CDR3 is built from 15 residues. Germline CDR1 is SGHTA and CDR2 is FQGNSA. CDR3 bases: TGTGCCAGCAGCTTACACCAGAGCTCCTACAATGAGCAGTTCTTC. Protein product: CASSLHQSSYNEQFF.

Regarding this clone: Other DNA sequences in the same sample also yield this CDR3. The chain has TRBV18 and TRBJ2-1; possible D gene TRBD1, 6 bases. CDR3 length: 15 amino acids. The V gene's germline CDR1 is KGHSH and CDR2 LQKENI. V lost 2 bases, J lost 0 bases, and 8 bases lay in between. CDR3 in DNA: TGTGCCAGCTCACCAGACAGGAGCTCCTACAATGAGCAGTTCTTC. Translation: CASSPDRSSYNEQFF.

The chain links TRBV7-6 to TRBJ1-1; D is uncertain. Germline V gene data show CDR1 as SGHVS and CDR2 as FNYEAQ. The CDR3 runs to 17 residues. V lost 2 bases, J lost 1 base, and 17 bases lay in between. As DNA, the CDR3 is TGTGCCAGCAGCTTAAAAACCATGGCCAGCCGGAACACTGAAGCTTTCTTT. Amino acids: CASSLKTMASRNTEAFF.

This clone was seen only once. V usage is TRBV4-1 and J usage is TRBJ2-3, with 8 bases matching TRBD1. The germline V gene has CDR1 MGHRA and CDR2 YSYEKL. V shed 4 bases and J 2 bases; nucleotides not matched to a gene: 8. The CDR3 totals 16 residues. The DNA of the CDR3 is TGCGCCAGCAGCCTCCTATGGGGACAGGTCACAGATACGCAGTATTTT. This gives the protein CASSLLWGQVTDTQYF.

On this clone: This specimen includes other DNA sequences encoding the same CDR3. The chain combines TRBV9 with TRBJ1-3; possible D gene TRBD1, 5 bases. This CDR3 has 14 residues. Trimming cost V 2 bases and J 2 bases, with 8 bases left between them. The germline V gene encodes CDR1 SGDLS and CDR2 YYNGEE. In DNA form, the CDR3 reads TGTGCCAGCAGCGTCGGGACGGCTGGAAACACCATATATTTT. It codes for CASSVGTAGNTIYF.

J is TRBJ2-5 and V is TRBV6-1, with TRBD1 as a possible D gene (6 bases). From germline, CDR1 is MNHNS and CDR2 SASEGT. The CDR3 is 12 amino acids. The V gene lost 7 bases and the J gene lost 3 bases, with 9 bases spanning the gap. The CDR3, as DNA: TGTGCCAGCAACAGGGAAAAAGAGACCCAGTACTTC. Translating gives CASNREKETQYF.

Only one count was recorded for this clone. The chain combines TRBV5-1 with TRBJ2-1, with TRBD1 matching 7 bases. The germline CDR1 and CDR2 sequences are SGHRS and YFSETQ. CDR3 length: 12 amino acids. V shed 2 bases, J shed 8 bases, and the junction held 1 base outside the gene matches. The CDR3 spells CASSFQGDEQFF. The DNA of the CDR3 is TGCGCCAGCAGCTTTCAGGGGGATGAGCAGTTCTTC.

V is TRBV7-2 and J is TRBJ2-5; possible D gene TRBD2, 6 bases. V was clipped by 3 bases and J by 4 bases, with 9 bases between them. Germline loops: CDR1 SGHTA, CDR2 FQGNSA. The length of the CDR3 is 13 residues. CDR3 nucleotide sequence: TGTGCCAGCAGCTTCGGGGGTGTAGAGACCCAGTACTTC. Translated, it gives CASSFGGVETQYF.

The rearrangement uses TRBV4-3 and TRBJ2-3; D tentatively reads TRBD1 or TRBD2 (7 bases each). Germline CDR1 is LGHNA and CDR2 is YSLEER. The CDR3 is 14 amino acids. V lost 4 bases to trimming and J lost 5 bases, with 13 bases between them. The CDR3 nucleotides are TGCGCCAGCAGCCGTACAGGGGAGGGAGATACGCAGTATTTT. It yields the protein CASSRTGEGDTQYF.

Comments on this clone: Other DNA sequences of this sample code for an identical CDR3. V and J are TRBV5-1 and TRBJ1-2; 9 nucleotides align to TRBD1. The V gene's germline CDR1 is SGHRS and CDR2 YFSETQ. The V segment lost 4 bases and the J segment 4 bases; nucleotides outside the gene matches: 5. The CDR3 is 14 amino acids. The CDR3 loop is CASSPGQGSYGYTF. CDR3 in DNA: TGCGCCAGCAGCCCCGGACAGGGGAGCTATGGCTACACCTTC.